This TCR beta chain was recovered during a study of shared clonotypes between healthy human individuals (dated by TCRdb to the early 2020s). Background on the whole study: The cohort included three men and a couple of women between 18 and 49 years of age. Per donor, three plates each were used for CD4 naive and CD4 memory, two for CD8 naive, and one for CD8 memory. To estimate repertoire size and how much clonotypes are shared between individuals, the study performed deep sequencing of blood TCR repertoires from five healthy adults. To increase sequencing depth and limit assay-specific biases, different laboratories used diverse techniques to prepare libraries and sequence TCR repertoires. Leukapheresis yielded between about 0.9 and 8.9 billion PBMCs per donor. Study-wide findings and limitations: Estimated clonotype richness was generally larger for naive than for memory subsets. The small number of donors limited the genetic and exposure-history diversity represented. Rarefaction of sorted-subset datasets indicated incomplete sequencing despite the large sequencing depth. Pairwise subsampling indicated that sequencing depth was expected to affect the degree of clonotype sharing among donors. Higher generation probabilities were observed for clonotypes shared by all four sorted-subset donors than for non-shared clonotypes. Across a handful of donors, around 5% of naive CD4, approximately 3.6% of naive CD8, 2.3% of memory CD4, and 0.4% of memory CD8 clonotypes were shared. Sampling was limited to blood, and TCR repertoires in tissue likely differ from TCR repertoires in blood.

Using the deep immunoSEQ assay, multiplex PCR amplified TCR CDR3 regions from genomic DNA. Extracted genomic DNA from each cell subset was spread evenly across all wells of several immunoSEQ 96-well plates, with each plate serving as a replicate. For sorted subsets, each replicate PCR was loaded with about 0.2 ug genomic DNA, equivalent to about 30,000 T cell genomes. Purified libraries were quantified with a Qubit 3.0 fluorometer, sized on a Bioanalyzer 2100, and re-quantified with the KAPA Library Quantification kit. Every immunoSEQ 96-well plate was sequenced on a separate single-read 150-cycle Illumina NextSeq 550 flow cell. In the source study's methods: Because the immunoSEQ output included only junctional sequences and no quality scores, the filtering could not be the same as the filtering used for full-length reads. To assign V/J genes and CDR3, sequences were annotated against IMGT germline references using PyIR, a Python wrapper for IgBLAST v1.9. Reads were removed for weak V/J assignments (E-value above 1e-6), missing CDR3, stop codons, out-of-frame junctions, or ambiguous translated residues. V3J clonotypes were defined by identical inferred V gene, J gene, and CDR3 amino acid sequence. Percentage overlap between repertoires was calculated by dividing the number of shared unique clonotypes by the size of the smaller repertoire. Three approaches were used to assess repertoire richness: RTK rarefaction, the Chao1 estimator, and Recon v2.1 estimates of unobserved clonotypes. Generation probabilities for all TCRbeta clonotypes obtained by the gDNA method from a handful of donors were computed using OLGA. As stored in TCRdb, this immuneACCESS dataset retains in-frame rearrangements with V and J assigned. A fraction of the clones does not appear; measured against another copy, unresolved V genes explain less than half of the discrepancy, and the remainder lacks a known reason. V and J calls plus clone size are reproduced from that table; the DNA served to infer D and trimming. This sample lists millions of clones; about 95% were detected once. The ten top clones hold roughly 1% of the sample.

As to this clone: Its antigen is still unknown. It has no much larger one-base neighbor in the sample; base qualities were not kept.

V loses 0 bases at its end and J loses 7 bases; junction bases beyond the gene matches: 11. The CDR3 numbers 16 residues from cysteine through phenylalanine. Only the CDR3 part of the read is kept: 48 bases, read in frame from the first base. The germline V gene yields KGHSH for CDR1 and LQKENI for CDR2. CD8 naive samples were obtained by positive selection for CCR7 among CD45RO-negative cells, yielding a CD45RA+CCR7+ population from which TemRA cells were excluded. Healthy HIV-negative adults with no recently reported acute infections or vaccinations were included as donors. Every donor was a Caucasian adult residing in Nashville, Tennessee, USA. After blood collection by leukapheresis, PBMCs were isolated using Ficoll-Histopaque density gradient centrifugation and then cryopreserved in the vapor phase of liquid nitrogen. Analytical flow cytometry was used to check the purity and quantity of each magnetically sorted T cell population. Genomic DNA was isolated from every sorted fraction and measured by UV absorbance on a Nanodrop 2000c.

The chain uses TRBV18 and TRBJ2-5; TRBD2 agrees with 7 junctional bases. What was sequenced was naive CD8+ T cells sorted from blood. The meaning of the sample's cell subset or site label: CD45RA+CCR7+. This TCR was recovered from a man younger than 35 in good health. Read as DNA, the sequence is TGTGCCAGCTCACCACCGGGTTCTAGCGGCAATGGGACCCAGTACTTC. The translation is CASSPPGSSGNGTQYF.